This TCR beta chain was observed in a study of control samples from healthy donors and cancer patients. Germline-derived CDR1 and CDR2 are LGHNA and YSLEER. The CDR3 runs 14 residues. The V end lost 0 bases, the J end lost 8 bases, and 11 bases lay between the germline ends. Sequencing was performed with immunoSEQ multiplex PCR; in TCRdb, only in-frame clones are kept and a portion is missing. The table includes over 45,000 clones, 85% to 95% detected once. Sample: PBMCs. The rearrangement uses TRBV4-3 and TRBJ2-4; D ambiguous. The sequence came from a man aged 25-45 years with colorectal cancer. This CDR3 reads CASSQDLEYHIQYF. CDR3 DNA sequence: TGCGCCAGCAGCCAAGATTTGGAATATCACATTCAGTACTTC.